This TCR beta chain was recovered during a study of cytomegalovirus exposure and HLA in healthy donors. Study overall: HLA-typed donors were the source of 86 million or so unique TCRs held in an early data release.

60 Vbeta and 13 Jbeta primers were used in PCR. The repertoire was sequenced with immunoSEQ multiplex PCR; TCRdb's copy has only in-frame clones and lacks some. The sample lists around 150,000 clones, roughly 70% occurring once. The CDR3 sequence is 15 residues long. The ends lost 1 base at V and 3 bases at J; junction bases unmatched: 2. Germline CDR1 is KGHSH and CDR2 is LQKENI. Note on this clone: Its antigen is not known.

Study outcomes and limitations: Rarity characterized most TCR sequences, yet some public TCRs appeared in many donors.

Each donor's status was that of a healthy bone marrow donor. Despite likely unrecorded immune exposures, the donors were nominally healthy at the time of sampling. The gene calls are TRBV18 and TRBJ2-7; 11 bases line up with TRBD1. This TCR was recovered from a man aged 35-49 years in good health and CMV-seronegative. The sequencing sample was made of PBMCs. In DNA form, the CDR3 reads TGTGCCAGCTCACCACTGGGGACAGGGGGCTACGAGCAGTACTTC. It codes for CASSPLGTGGYEQYF.